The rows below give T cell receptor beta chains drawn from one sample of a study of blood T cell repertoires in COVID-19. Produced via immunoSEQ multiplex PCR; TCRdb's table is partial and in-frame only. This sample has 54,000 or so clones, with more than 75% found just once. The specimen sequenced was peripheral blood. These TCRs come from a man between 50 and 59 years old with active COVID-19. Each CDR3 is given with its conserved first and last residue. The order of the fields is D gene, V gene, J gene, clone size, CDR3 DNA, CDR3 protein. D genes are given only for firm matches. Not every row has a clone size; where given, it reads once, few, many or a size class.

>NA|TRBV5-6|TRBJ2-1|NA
TGTGCCAGCAGCTCCACGGGCAATGAGCAGTTCTTC
CASSSTGNEQFF
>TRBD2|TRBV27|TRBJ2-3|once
TGTGCCAGCCTGGCTTCAGCGGGGCCTAGCACAGATACGCAGTATTTT
CASLASAGPSTDTQYF
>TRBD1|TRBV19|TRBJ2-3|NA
TGTGCCAGTAGTACTGACAGGGGGCCCCGTACGCAGTATTTT
CASSTDRGPRTQYF
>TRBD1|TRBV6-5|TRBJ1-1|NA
TGTGCCACAATGAAGGACAGGGGAGGGACTGAAGCTTTCTTT
CATMKDRGGTEAFF
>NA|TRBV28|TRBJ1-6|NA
TGTGCCAGCAGCGGAGGGCGAAGGTTTGATTCACCCCTCCACTTT
CASSGGRRFDSPLHF
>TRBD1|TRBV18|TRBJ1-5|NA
TGTGCCAGCTCAGGGACAGGGGGAAATAGCAATCAGCCCCAGCATTTT
CASSGTGGNSNQPQHF
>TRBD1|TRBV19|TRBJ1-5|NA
TGTGCCAGTAAGGGGGGTCAGGGGGCTCAGCCCCAGCATTTT
CASKGGQGAQPQHF
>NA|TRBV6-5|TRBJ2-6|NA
TGTGCCAGCAGTTACGCGGGGCTTGGGGCCAACGTCCTGACTTTC
CASSYAGLGANVLTF
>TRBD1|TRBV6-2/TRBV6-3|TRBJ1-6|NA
TGTGCCAGCAGCCCGGGACAGACATCCTATAATTCACCCCTCCACTTT
CASSPGQTSYNSPLHF
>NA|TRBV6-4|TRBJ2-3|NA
TGTGCCAGCCGCCCCCTCGGGCTAGCTAGCACAGATACGCAGTATTTT
CASRPLGLASTDTQYF
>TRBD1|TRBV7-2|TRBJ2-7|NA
TGTGCCAGTTCGGGACAGGGCCTTCGCGAGCAGTACTTC
CASSGQGLREQYF
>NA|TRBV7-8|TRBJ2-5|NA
TGTGCCAGCAGCCAACCTCAGGAACGTCAAGAGACCCAGTACTTC
CASSQPQERQETQYF
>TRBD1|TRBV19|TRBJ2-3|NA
TGTGCCAGTAGTACCCTCGGACAGGGCCGCAGAGGCACAGATACGCAGTATTTT
CASSTLGQGRRGTDTQYF